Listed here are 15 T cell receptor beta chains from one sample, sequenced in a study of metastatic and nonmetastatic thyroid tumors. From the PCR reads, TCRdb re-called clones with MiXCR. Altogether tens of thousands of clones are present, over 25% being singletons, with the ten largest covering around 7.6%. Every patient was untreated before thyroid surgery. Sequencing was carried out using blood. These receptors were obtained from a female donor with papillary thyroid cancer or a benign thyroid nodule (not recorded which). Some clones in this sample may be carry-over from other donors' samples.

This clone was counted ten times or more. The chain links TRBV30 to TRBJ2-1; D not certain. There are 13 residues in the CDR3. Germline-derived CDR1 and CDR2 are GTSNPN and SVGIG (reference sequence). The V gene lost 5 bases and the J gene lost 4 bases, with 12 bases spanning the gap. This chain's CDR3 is CAWGLAKYNEQFF. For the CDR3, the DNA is TGTGCCTGGGGTCTTGCGAAATACAATGAGCAGTTCTTC.

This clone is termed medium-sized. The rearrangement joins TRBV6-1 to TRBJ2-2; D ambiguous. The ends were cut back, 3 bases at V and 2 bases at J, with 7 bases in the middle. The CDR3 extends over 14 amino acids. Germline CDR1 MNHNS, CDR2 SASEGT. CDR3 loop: CASSDTQNTGELFF. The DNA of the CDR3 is TGTGCCAGCAGTGACACACAAAACACCGGGGAGCTGTTTTTT.

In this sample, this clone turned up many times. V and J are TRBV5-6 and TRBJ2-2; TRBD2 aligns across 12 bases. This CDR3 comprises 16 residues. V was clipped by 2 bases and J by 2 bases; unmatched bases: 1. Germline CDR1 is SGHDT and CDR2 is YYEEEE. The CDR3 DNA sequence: TGTGCCAGCAGCTTACTAGCGGGGGGAAACACCGGGGAGCTGTTTTTT. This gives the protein CASSLLAGGNTGELFF.

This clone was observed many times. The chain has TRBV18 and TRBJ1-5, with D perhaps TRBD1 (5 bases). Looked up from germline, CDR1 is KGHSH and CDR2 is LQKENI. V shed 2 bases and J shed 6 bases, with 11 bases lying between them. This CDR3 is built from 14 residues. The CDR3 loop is CASSPSREGQPQHF. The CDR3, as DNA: TGTGCCAGCTCACCAAGCAGGGAAGGTCAGCCCCAGCATTTT.

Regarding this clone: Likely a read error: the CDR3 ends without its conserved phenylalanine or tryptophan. The chain's CDR3 is CASSPRGSEAFP. The CDR3 DNA follows: TGTGCCAGCAGTCCGCGGGGCAGTGAAGCTTTCCCT. V and J are TRBV12-3 or TRBV12-4 and TRBJ1-1; possible D gene TRBD1, 5 bases. This CDR3 region has 12 residues. Between the trimmed V and J ends, which lost 5 bases and 7 bases, there was a span of 11 bases.

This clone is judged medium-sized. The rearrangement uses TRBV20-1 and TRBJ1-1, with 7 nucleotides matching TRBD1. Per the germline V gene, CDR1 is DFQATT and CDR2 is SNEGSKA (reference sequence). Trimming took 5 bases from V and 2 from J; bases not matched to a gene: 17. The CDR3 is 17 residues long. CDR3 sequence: CSASHLVLGTANTEAFF. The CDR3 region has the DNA TGCAGTGCTTCTCATCTTGTACTAGGGACAGCTAACACTGAAGCTTTCTTT.

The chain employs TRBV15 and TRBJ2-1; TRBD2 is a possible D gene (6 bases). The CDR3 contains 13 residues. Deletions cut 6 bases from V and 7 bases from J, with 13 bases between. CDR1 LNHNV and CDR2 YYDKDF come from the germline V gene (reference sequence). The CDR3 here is CATRAGSLNEQFF. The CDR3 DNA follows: TGTGCCACCAGGGCGGGGTCTCTTAATGAGCAGTTCTTC.

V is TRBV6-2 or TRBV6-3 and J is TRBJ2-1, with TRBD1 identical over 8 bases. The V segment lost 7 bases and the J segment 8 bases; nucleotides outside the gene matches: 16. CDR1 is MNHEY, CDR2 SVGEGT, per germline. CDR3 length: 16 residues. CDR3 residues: CASKRTGNPFVDEQFF. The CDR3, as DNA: TGTGCCAGCAAACGGACAGGGAATCCGTTTGTGGATGAGCAGTTCTTC.

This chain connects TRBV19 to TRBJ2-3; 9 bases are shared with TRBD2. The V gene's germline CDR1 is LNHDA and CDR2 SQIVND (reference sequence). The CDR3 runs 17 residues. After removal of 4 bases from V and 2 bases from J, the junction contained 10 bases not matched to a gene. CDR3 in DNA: TGTGCCAGTAGTACCAAGACTAGCGGTAGTATCACAGATACGCAGTATTTT. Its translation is CASSTKTSGSITDTQYF.

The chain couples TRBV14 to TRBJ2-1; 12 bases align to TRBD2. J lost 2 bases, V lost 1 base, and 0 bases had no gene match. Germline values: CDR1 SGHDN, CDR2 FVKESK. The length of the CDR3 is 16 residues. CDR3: CASSQGLAGAYNEQFF. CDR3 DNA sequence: TGTGCCAGCAGCCAAGGACTAGCGGGAGCCTACAATGAGCAGTTCTTC.

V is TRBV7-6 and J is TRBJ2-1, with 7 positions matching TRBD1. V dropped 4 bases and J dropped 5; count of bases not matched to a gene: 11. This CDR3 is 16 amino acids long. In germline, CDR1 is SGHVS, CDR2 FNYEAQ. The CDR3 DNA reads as TGTGCCAGCAGCTACTCCGTGACAGGGAGTAACAATGAGCAGTTCTTC. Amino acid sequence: CASSYSVTGSNNEQFF.

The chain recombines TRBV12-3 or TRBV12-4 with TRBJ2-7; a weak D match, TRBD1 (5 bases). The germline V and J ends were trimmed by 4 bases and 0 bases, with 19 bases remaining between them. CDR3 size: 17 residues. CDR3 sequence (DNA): TGTGCCAGCAGTTCGATGAGTGACAGATGGAGCTCCTACGAGCAGTACTTC. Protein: CASSSMSDRWSSYEQYF.

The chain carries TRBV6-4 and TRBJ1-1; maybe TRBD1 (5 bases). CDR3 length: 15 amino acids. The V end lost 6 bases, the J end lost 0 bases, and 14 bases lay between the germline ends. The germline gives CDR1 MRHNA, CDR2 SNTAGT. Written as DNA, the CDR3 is TGTGCCAGCAGGCCGACAGTACTTTTGAACACTGAAGCTTTCTTT. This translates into CASRPTVLLNTEAFF.

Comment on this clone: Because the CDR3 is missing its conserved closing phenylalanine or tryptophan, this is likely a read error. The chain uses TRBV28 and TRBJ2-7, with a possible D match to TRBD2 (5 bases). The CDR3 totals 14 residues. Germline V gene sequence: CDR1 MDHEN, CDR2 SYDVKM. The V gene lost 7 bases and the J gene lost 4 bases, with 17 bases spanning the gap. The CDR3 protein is CASKQPGREYEQYL. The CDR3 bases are TGTGCCAGCAAACAACCTGGACGGGAATACGAGCAGTACTTA.

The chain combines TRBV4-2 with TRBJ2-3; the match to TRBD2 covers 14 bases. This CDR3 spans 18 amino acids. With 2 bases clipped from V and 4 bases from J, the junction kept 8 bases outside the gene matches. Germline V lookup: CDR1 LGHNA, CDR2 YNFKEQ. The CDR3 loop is CASSQRSGTSGSADTQYF. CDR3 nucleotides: TGTGCCAGCAGCCAACGAAGTGGGACTAGCGGGAGTGCAGATACGCAGTATTTT.